This record concerns one T cell receptor (beta chain) sequence. Its specificity is not known. CDR3 size: 16 residues. V was shortened by 6 bases and J by 3 bases, with 24 bases between the two germline ends. In germline, CDR1 is DFQATT, CDR2 SNEGSKA (reference sequence). According to the study, genomic DNA was the template for TCR beta VDJ and CDR3 profiling. Each CDR3 protein is one row after TCRdb ran MiXCR on the reads. Among a few hundred thousand distinct CDR3 sequences listed, under 65% were seen once. The data are from a study of CD8+CD57+ T cells in acquired aplastic anemia. Study results and limitations: Shared by patients and controls, roughly 28 CD8+ CDR3s were abundant in patients.

This chain connects TRBV20-1 to TRBJ2-7; D assignment may be TRBD1 or TRBD2 (7 bases each). Input material: sorted CD4+, CD8+, or CD8+CD57+ T cells (not recorded which) from PBMCs. The origin of this receptor is a human donor in good health. CDR3 amino acids: CSAPGGGGQRSYEQYF. The CDR3 DNA follows: TGCAGTGCCCCTGGGGGGGGGGGACAGAGGAGCTACGAGCAGTACTTC.